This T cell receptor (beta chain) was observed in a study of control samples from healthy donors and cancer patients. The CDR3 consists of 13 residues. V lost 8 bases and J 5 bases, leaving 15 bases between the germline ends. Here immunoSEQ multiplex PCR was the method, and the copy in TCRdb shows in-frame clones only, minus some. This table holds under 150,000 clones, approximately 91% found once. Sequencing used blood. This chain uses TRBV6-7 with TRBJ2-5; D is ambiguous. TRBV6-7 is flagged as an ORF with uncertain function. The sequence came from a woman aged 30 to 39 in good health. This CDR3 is CASRARGAETQYF. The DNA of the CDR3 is TGTGCCAGCCGCGCAAGAGGAGCGGAGACCCAGTACTTC.